This T cell receptor beta chain was identified during a study of regulatory T cells in long-lasting Graves disease. Specified time point: persistent/refractory GD, antithyroid drugs over 5 years with positive TRAb. PBMC RNA served as the TCR library source. Researchers made TCR beta libraries by using iRepertoire HTBI primers and running Arm-PCR on CDR3 regions. TCRdb itself ran the multiplex PCR reads through MiXCR, one entry per CDR3 protein. The table has 300,000 to 500,000 distinct CDR3 sequences, less than 25% seen once. CDR3 length: 17 amino acids. Trimming cost V 0 bases and J 3 bases, with 18 bases left between them. CDR1 and CDR2 from the germline V gene are LGHDT and YNNKEL (reference sequence). This clonotype was recorded many times.

The sequence came from a female donor with Graves disease. This chain connects TRBV3-1 to TRBJ2-7; the D gene is possibly TRBD2 (5 bases). Sequenced material: peripheral blood mononuclear cells (PBMCs), taken when the disease was refractory, from a patient treated with antithyroid drugs. The CDR3 reads CASSQETAETLYYEQYF. The CDR3 DNA reads as TGTGCCAGCAGCCAAGAAACAGCGGAGACTCTCTACTACGAGCAGTACTTC.